The 9 T cell receptor beta chains in this list originate from one sample, sequenced in a study of cytomegalovirus exposure and HLA in healthy donors. Using immunoSEQ multiplex PCR, the repertoire was profiled, and TCRdb retains in-frame clones only, with some absent. The sample has 200,000 to 250,000 clones; just over 90% are singletons. The material sequenced was PBMCs. Receptors were obtained from a woman younger than 30 in good health and CMV-seronegative.

V gene TRBV25-1 combines with J gene TRBJ2-3, with TRBD2 matching 7 bases. V was clipped by 6 bases and J by 0 bases; unmatched bases: 6. The CDR3 is made up of 15 amino acids. Germline CDR1 is MGHDK and CDR2 is SYGVNS. CDR3 residues: CASSGLVFSTDTQYF. As DNA, the CDR3 is TGTGCCAGCAGCGGACTAGTCTTTAGCACAGATACGCAGTATTTT.

A word on this clone: The same CDR3 can be traced to other DNA sequences in this sample. V is TRBV6-1 and J is TRBJ1-3; possible D gene TRBD1, 5 bases. V dropped 7 bases and J dropped 2 bases, with 9 bases sitting between them. Germline V gives CDR1 MNHNS, CDR2 SASEGT. The CDR3 is 13 residues long. CDR3 sequence (DNA): TGTGCCAGCACCCAGGGAACTGGAAACACCATATATTTT. Translation gives CASTQGTGNTIYF.

This clone was seen a handful of times. The chain uses TRBV19 and TRBJ1-2; possible D gene TRBD1, 6 bases. Germline values: CDR1 LNHDA, CDR2 SQIVND (reference sequence). The CDR3 is made up of 13 amino acids. V lost 7 bases, J lost 7 bases, and 16 bases lay in between. The CDR3 sequence: CASTRQGSGGYTF. CDR3 nucleotide sequence: TGTGCCAGTACCAGGCAGGGGTCCGGTGGCTACACCTTC.

The chain combines TRBV30 with TRBJ2-2, with D unclear. V was trimmed by 3 bases and J by 5 bases, leaving 7 bases between them. The CDR3 contains 12 residues. CDR1 and CDR2 from the germline V gene are GTSNPN and SVGIG (reference sequence). CDR3 sequence: CAWSPGTGELFF. The CDR3 region has the DNA TGTGCCTGGAGCCCGGGTACCGGGGAGCTGTTTTTT.

This rearrangement joins TRBV25-1 to TRBJ2-1, with 9 positions matching TRBD2. The germline V gene has CDR1 MGHDK and CDR2 SYGVNS. The trim removed 4 bases at V and 5 bases at J, leaving 3 bases unmatched. The CDR3 contains 14 residues. CDR3 nucleotides: TGTGCCAGCAGTGTGTTAGCGGGGGACAATGAGCAGTTCTTC. Translation gives CASSVLAGDNEQFF.

The rearrangement links TRBV5-4 to TRBJ2-3; weak D call: TRBD2 (5 bases). Trimming cost V 0 bases and J 4 bases, with 9 bases left between them. Germline values: CDR1 SGHNT, CDR2 YYREEE (reference sequence). The CDR3 has 14 amino acids. The CDR3, as DNA: TGTGCCAGCAGCTTGGATCCCGGGGCAGATACGCAGTATTTT. Residues: CASSLDPGADTQYF.

The chain is built from TRBV30 and TRBJ1-1, with 10 positions matching TRBD1. Trimming took 2 bases from V and 1 from J; bases not matched to a gene: 10. Per the germline V gene, CDR1 is GTSNPN and CDR2 is SVGIG (reference sequence). The CDR3 extends over 17 amino acids. The CDR3 sequence: CAWSHGLGQGRNTEAFF. Here the CDR3 DNA reads TGTGCCTGGAGTCATGGTCTGGGACAGGGGAGGAACACTGAAGCTTTCTTT.

This sequence joins TRBV30 and TRBJ2-7, with 8 bases that match TRBD1. CDR1 is GTSNPN, CDR2 SVGIG, per germline (reference sequence). V dropped 0 bases and J dropped 0; count of bases not matched to a gene: 7. This CDR3 has 16 residues. The CDR3 coding sequence is TGTGCCTGGAGTGTACTTGGGACAGGTGCCTCCTACGAGCAGTACTTC. Protein product: CAWSVLGTGASYEQYF.

This chain joins TRBV5-1 and TRBJ1-1, with 9 nucleotides matching TRBD1. There are 17 residues in the CDR3. Trimming took 6 bases from V and 0 from J; bases not matched to a gene: 12. Germline CDR1 is SGHRS and CDR2 is YFSETQ. CDR3 sequence reads: CASTRGGTGKVNTEAFF. Here the CDR3 DNA reads TGCGCCAGCACCCGTGGGGGGACAGGGAAAGTGAACACTGAAGCTTTCTTT.